The text below deals with one T cell receptor (beta chain). This clone's antigen is unknown. No per-base quality is available; no much larger clone lies one base away. To test whether a precursor-effector relationship exists among CD4 cytotoxic T cells, bulk UMI-based TCR sequencing was run on four sorted CD4+ memory subsets: TCM, TEM, IL-7Rhigh TEMRA, and IL-7R- TEMRA. Cells were obtained from peripheral blood mononuclear cells isolated from human blood. This entry belongs to a study of precursors of human CD4 cytotoxic T cells (dated by TCRdb to 2017 to 2018). Describing the broader study: The bulk TCR-seq analysis covered CD4+ memory subsets from about 14 donors in total. TCR-seq analysis of roughly 15 donors yielded TCRalpha and TCRbeta chain sequences (table S7).

Sequencing instrument: Illumina MiSeq. Processing in the source paper ran as follows. The Shannon-Wiener index, calculated in VDJtools, was used to measure repertoire diversity. A TCRbeta clonotype counted as expanded if its clonotype frequency was 3 or higher. TCRdb trimmed public reads at Q25 via fastp, called clones via MiXCR and kept in-frame beta chains. Merged by CDR3 protein, the rows form single entries marked with the most common genes and DNA. Clone size and V and J calls follow TCRdb, not the original study. The table for this sample lists fewer than 650 distinct CDR3 sequences; under 20% of them were counted only once. The ten largest clones take up roughly 20% of the sample. The study at large found these results: A bigger share of IL-7Rhigh TEMRA clonotypes consisted of expanded effector clonotypes than was the case for TEM or TCM clonotypes. Some bulk TCR-seq comparisons included only about 95% of the 14 donors, suggesting not every subset was available for every donor. Compared with TCM and TEM subsets, the IL-7Rhigh and IL-7R- TEMRA subsets had more restricted TCR repertoires, with lower diversity and more expanded clonotypes. According to the authors, an observational design in humans cannot definitively determine the direction of differentiation between precursor and effector cells.

This sequence was found in a human donor in good health. Sequencing used memory CD4+ T cells from blood (PBMCs).

The DNA reads TGTGCCAGCAGGCCTACGCAGGGATGGCATGAAAAACTGTTTTTT. Its translation reads: CASRPTQGWHEKLFF. The sequence joins TRBV2 to TRBJ1-4, and perhaps TRBD1 as D gene, on 5 matching bases. In the germline V gene, CDR1 corresponds to SNHLY and CDR2 to FYNNEI. The junction carries 17 bases between V and J, which are trimmed by 6 bases and 6 bases respectively. From the cysteine through the phenylalanine, the CDR3 covers 15 amino acids. Here the CDR3 DNA is all that survives: 45 bases in frame from base 1. Reference TRBV2 and TRBJ1-4 proteins supply the regions before and after the CDR3; the full variable domain is: EPEVTQTPSHQVTQMGQEVILRCVPISNHLYFYWYRQILGQKVEFLVSFYNNEISEKSEIFDDQFSVERPDGSNFTLKIRSTKLEDSAMYFCASRPTQGWHEKLFFGSGTQLSVL.